These 5 T cell receptor beta chains originate from one sample sequenced in a study of beta chain features in type 1 diabetes. Expressed TCRB transcripts were sequenced after all isolated RNA was converted to cDNA. Some clones are missing from TCRdb's copy, which holds only in-frame ones; the method was immunoSEQ multiplex PCR. Among 350,000 to 450,000 clones listed, roughly 16% were seen once. Sequences were obtained from naive CD4+ T cells from blood. The receptors stem from a woman between 18 and 29 years old in good health.

The V gene is TRBV30, the J gene TRBJ2-5; 7 positions agree with TRBD2. Looked up from germline, CDR1 is GTSNPN and CDR2 is SVGIG (reference sequence). The J segment lost 11 bases and the V segment lost 5 bases, leaving 8 bases of the junction unmatched. The CDR3 totals 11 residues. The CDR3, as DNA: TGTGCCTGGGGCGCGGGGGTGGAGCAGTACTTC. It codes for CAWGAGVEQYF.

The chain links TRBV5-1 to TRBJ2-1; perhaps TRBD1 as D (7 bases). Germline V gene data show CDR1 as SGHRS and CDR2 as YFSETQ. The CDR3 sequence is 15 residues long. V was cut by 5 bases and J by 5 bases, with 17 bases left in between. CDR3 coding DNA: TGCGCCAGCAGATACCGGGGGACAGCAAACAATGAGCAGTTCTTC. This codes for CASRYRGTANNEQFF.

The chain employs TRBV14 and TRBJ2-1, with TRBD1 as a possible D gene (5 bases). Germline CDR1 reads SGHDN; CDR2 reads FVKESK. Trimming cost V 8 bases and J 5 bases, with 16 bases left between them. The CDR3 extends over 14 amino acids. The CDR3 here is CASGPQGTHNEQFF. The DNA for the CDR3 is TGTGCCAGCGGCCCTCAGGGAACGCACAATGAGCAGTTCTTC.

The chain joins TRBV5-4 to TRBJ1-2; D is unresolved. V lost 3 bases and J 3 bases, leaving 6 bases between the germline ends. CDR1 and CDR2 (germline): SGHNT, YYREEE (reference sequence). CDR3 length: 12 residues. For the CDR3, the DNA is TGTGCCAGCAGCTCCAGTTACTATGGCTACACCTTC. It translates to CASSSSYYGYTF.

J is TRBJ1-5 and V is TRBV7-2; D gene ambiguous. From germline, CDR1 is SGHTA and CDR2 FQGNSA. Trimming stripped 1 base from V and 6 bases from J, with 10 bases between. This CDR3 is built from 14 residues. In DNA, the CDR3 is TGTGCCAGCAGCTTAGGAAGAACAGCTCAGCCCCAGCATTTT. Amino acids: CASSLGRTAQPQHF. The entire variable domain, with the rest obtained from reference TRBV7-2 and TRBJ1-5, is as follows: GAGVSQSPSNKVTEKGKDVELRCDPISGHTALYWYRQSLGQGLEFLIYFQGNSAPDKSGLPSDRFSAERTGGSVSTLTIQRTQQEDSAVYLCASSLGRTAQPQHFGDGTRLSIL.